One and the same sample provided the 24 T cell receptor beta chains below, sequenced in a study of shared clonotypes between healthy human individuals. As defined, naive CD8 cells were CD45RO-negative and positively selected for CCR7, with terminally differentiated effector memory CD45RA+ cells excluded. TCRdb's copy holds only in-frame clones and misses some; the assay was immunoSEQ multiplex PCR. Counted here are about 2.1 million clones, 93% occurring once; the ten biggest clones make up approximately 1.7%. The specimen was naive CD8+ T cells from PBMCs. The receptor set was obtained from a man between 18 and 35 years old in good health. Some clones in this sample may be carry-over from other donors' samples.

This chain connects TRBV11-2 to TRBJ2-5; D not certain. Germline lookup yields CDR1 SGHAT and CDR2 FQNNGV. The V and J ends lost 2 bases and 3 bases respectively, with 7 bases between them. The CDR3 is 13 amino acids. CDR3 bases: TGTGCCAGCAGCTTATTTACAGAAGAGACCCAGTACTTC. This sequence encodes CASSLFTEETQYF.

The genes are TRBV4-2 and TRBJ2-1, with 7 bases lining up with TRBD1. The CDR3 sequence is 16 residues long. Losses at the gene ends were 1 base for V and 4 bases for J; bases not matched to a gene: 7. Germline V gene data show CDR1 as LGHNA and CDR2 as YNFKEQ. The CDR3 DNA is TGTGCCAGCAGCCAAGTATCTCAGGGGGAATACAATGAGCAGTTCTTC. Translation: CASSQVSQGEYNEQFF.

This clone was seen once. The chain joins TRBV7-9 to TRBJ2-7; the match to TRBD2 covers 12 bases. The V gene's germline CDR1 is SEHNR and CDR2 FQNEAQ (reference sequence). This CDR3 is 15 amino acids long. The V segment lost 5 bases and the J segment 3 bases; nucleotides outside the gene matches: 5. CDR3 loop: CASSRGLAGSYEQYF. DNA for the CDR3: TGTGCCAGCAGCCGCGGACTAGCGGGGAGCTACGAGCAGTACTTC.

This chain uses TRBV13 with TRBJ1-1, with a possible D match to TRBD1 (5 bases). Germline V gives CDR1 PRHDT, CDR2 FYEKMQ (reference sequence). The CDR3 has 15 amino acids. Trimming cost V 5 bases and J 0 bases, with 13 bases left between them. DNA for the CDR3: TGTGCCAGCAGCGCTTCCGGGGCTATGAACACTGAAGCTTTCTTT. Amino acid sequence: CASSASGAMNTEAFF.

The gene calls are TRBV2 and TRBJ1-4, with TRBD1 as a possible D gene (5 bases). The V and J ends lost 5 bases and 6 bases respectively, with 16 bases between them. Germline CDR1 is SNHLY and CDR2 is FYNNEI. The CDR3 sequence is 15 residues long. The DNA of the CDR3 is TGTGCCAGCAGTAAGAACAGGCCGGGATATGAAAAACTGTTTTTT. Protein sequence: CASSKNRPGYEKLFF.

This chain uses TRBV6-6 with TRBJ2-1; possibly TRBD1 or TRBD2 for D (5 bases each). The CDR3 spans 16 residues. V gave up 6 bases and J gave up 7 bases, with 22 bases separating them. Per germline, CDR1 MNHNY and CDR2 SVGAGI (reference sequence). The CDR3 bases are TGTGCCAGCAGCCGCTCTGGGGCTAGCTCACCTAATGAGCAGTTCTTC. Residues: CASSRSGASSPNEQFF.

The table lists this clone with a few counts. The chain is built from TRBV9 and TRBJ1-2; the D gene is possibly TRBD1 (5 bases). The V end was cut by 3 bases, the J end by 4 bases, with 13 bases between. The CDR3 runs to 14 residues. The V gene's germline CDR1 is SGDLS and CDR2 YYNGEE. This CDR3 is CASSAFRRGYGYTF. In nucleotides, the CDR3 is TGTGCCAGCAGCGCGTTCAGGAGGGGCTATGGCTACACCTTC.

The chain carries TRBV6-6 and TRBJ1-1, with D tentatively TRBD1 (6 bases). Per germline, CDR1 MNHNY and CDR2 SVGAGI (reference sequence). V dropped 8 bases and J dropped 4 bases, with 14 bases sitting between them. The CDR3 totals 13 residues. The CDR3 bases are TGTGCCAGCGGCCTGGGGGCGAGCACTGAAGCTTTCTTT. It translates to CASGLGASTEAFF.

This clone was counted a single time. The chain combines TRBV14 with TRBJ1-1; D gene ambiguous. CDR1 SGHDN and CDR2 FVKESK come from the germline V gene. The CDR3 is 19 amino acids. Trimming pared 0 bases from V and 1 base from J, leaving 21 bases between. CDR3 in amino acids: CASSQDGGGFILGNTEAFF. CDR3 DNA sequence: TGTGCCAGCAGCCAAGATGGTGGAGGGTTTATCCTCGGGAACACTGAAGCTTTCTTT. Complete variable domain (other parts from reference TRBV14 and TRBJ1-1): EAGVTQFPSHSVIEKGQTVTLRCDPISGHDNLYWYRRVMGKEIKFLLHFVKESKQDESGMPNNRFLAERTGGTYSTLKVQPAELEDSGVYFCASSQDGGGFILGNTEAFFGQGTRLTVV.

CDR3 DNA sequence: TGTGCCAGCAGCGGGGCCGGGACTATCGCCAATGAGCAGTTCTTC. Translation: CASSGAGTIANEQFF. This rearrangement joins TRBV7-9 to TRBJ2-1, with 7 nucleotides matching TRBD2. The CDR3 sequence is 15 residues long. CDR1 and CDR2 (germline): SEHNR, FQNEAQ (reference sequence). Trimming cost V 5 bases and J 6 bases; bases outside gene matches: 10.

Note on this clone: The sample carries other DNA sequences with the same CDR3. The rearrangement joins TRBV7-2 to TRBJ2-3, with no clear D. Trimming stripped 3 bases from V and 3 bases from J, with 4 bases between. Germline V gene data show CDR1 as SGHTA and CDR2 as FQGNSA. This CDR3 is built from 12 residues. The CDR3 sequence is CASSFRTDTQYF. DNA of the CDR3: TGTGCCAGCAGCTTTAGAACAGATACGCAGTATTTT.

This chain uses TRBV28 with TRBJ2-1, with 8 positions matching TRBD2. V shed 6 bases and J 4 bases; nucleotides not matched to a gene: 8. The CDR3 is made up of 15 amino acids. Per germline, CDR1 MDHEN and CDR2 SYDVKM. The CDR3 region is CASSSLAEPYNEQFF. CDR3 sequence (DNA): TGTGCCAGCAGCTCACTAGCGGAACCGTACAATGAGCAGTTCTTC.

V usage is TRBV23-1 and J usage is TRBJ2-2; D unresolved. TRBV23-1 carries the ORF label, with uncertain function. The V end lost 3 bases, the J end lost 2 bases, and 7 bases lay between the germline ends. The CDR3 spans 14 residues. The CDR3, as DNA: TGCGCCAGCAGTCACTCAGAAAACACCGGGGAGCTGTTTTTT. Amino acid sequence: CASSHSENTGELFF.

The chain carries TRBV7-6 and TRBJ1-1; 9 positions match TRBD1. Germline values: CDR1 SGHVS, CDR2 FNYEAQ. This CDR3 contains 14 residues. V shed 5 bases and J 4 bases; nucleotides not matched to a gene: 5. CDR3 protein: CASSQTGGRTEAFF. The CDR3 DNA is TGTGCCAGCAGCCAAACAGGGGGCCGCACTGAAGCTTTCTTT.

This sequence joins TRBV4-1 and TRBJ2-7, with 7 bases identical to TRBD2. Germline assignment: CDR1 MGHRA and CDR2 YSYEKL. Germline trimming cut 2 bases from V and 0 bases from J; bases unmatched to any gene: 7. The CDR3 covers 16 residues. The CDR3 sequence is CASSQRASGSSYEQYF. The CDR3 bases are TGCGCCAGCAGCCAACGGGCTAGCGGTAGCTCCTACGAGCAGTACTTC.

The chain employs TRBV5-1 and TRBJ1-1; D is unresolved. The germline CDR1 and CDR2 sequences are SGHRS and YFSETQ. This CDR3 comprises 15 residues. Between the trimmed V and J ends, which lost 2 bases and 1 base, there was a span of 12 bases. The CDR3 loop reads CASSFFWETNTEAFF. The CDR3 bases are TGCGCCAGCAGCTTCTTTTGGGAAACGAACACTGAAGCTTTCTTT.

The J gene is TRBJ2-3, the V gene TRBV4-1, with 11 bases aligning to TRBD2. With 4 bases clipped from V and 2 bases from J, the junction kept 5 bases outside the gene matches. This CDR3 spans 16 amino acids. Germline values: CDR1 MGHRA, CDR2 YSYEKL. For the CDR3, the DNA is TGCGCCAGCAGCCCAAGACTAGCGGGACACACAGATACGCAGTATTTT. Translated, it gives CASSPRLAGHTDTQYF.

The chain employs TRBV7-9 and TRBJ2-5; TRBD1 matches at 9 bases. The germline gives CDR1 SEHNR, CDR2 FQNEAQ (reference sequence). The CDR3 has 16 amino acids. V shed 2 bases and J 6 bases; nucleotides not matched to a gene: 10. Written as DNA, the CDR3 is TGTGCCAGCAGCTTATCGACGGACAGGGGTCGACAGACCCAGTACTTC. Translated, it gives CASSLSTDRGRQTQYF.

This chain links TRBV11-2 with TRBJ2-7, with a tentative D call TRBD2 (6 bases). Trimming left V 2 bases short and J 7 bases short, with 18 bases between. In germline, CDR1 is SGHAT, CDR2 FQNNGV. CDR3 length: 15 residues. The CDR3 here is CASSLMGGPSVEQYF. CDR3 coding DNA: TGTGCCAGCAGCTTAATGGGGGGTCCCTCTGTGGAGCAGTACTTC. The full variable domain, its missing parts supplied by reference TRBV11-2 and TRBJ2-7, is EAGVAQSPRYKIIEKRQSVAFWCNPISGHATLYWYQQILGQGPKLLIQFQNNGVVDDSQLPKDRFSAERLKGVDSTLKIQPAKLEDSAVYLCASSLMGGPSVEQYFGPGTRLTVT.

The chain carries TRBV5-1 and TRBJ2-7; a possible D gene is TRBD2 (5 bases). Germline CDR1 and CDR2: SGHRS and YFSETQ. This CDR3 has 14 residues. Trimming shortened V by 0 bases and J by 4 bases, and 11 bases separated the two germline ends. CDR3: CASSLDRGWYEQYF. CDR3 in DNA: TGCGCCAGCAGCTTGGATAGAGGGTGGTACGAGCAGTACTTC.

CDR3 amino acids: CASSPSRSEQYF. The CDR3 region has the DNA TGTGCCAGCAGCCCCAGCCGTAGCGAGCAGTACTTC. V and J are TRBV13 and TRBJ2-7; D not certain. V was shortened by 5 bases and J by 6 bases, with 11 bases between the two germline ends. There are 12 residues in the CDR3. From germline, CDR1 is PRHDT and CDR2 FYEKMQ (reference sequence). The whole variable domain, remainder taken from reference TRBV13 and TRBJ2-7, is AAGVIQSPRHLIKEKRETATLKCYPIPRHDTVYWYQQGPGQDPQFLISFYEKMQSDKGSIPDRFSAQQFSDYHSELNMSSLELGDSALYFCASSPSRSEQYFGPGTRLTVT.

The chain couples TRBV27 to TRBJ2-7; possible D gene TRBD1, 6 bases. The CDR3 runs 14 residues. The germline CDR1 and CDR2 sequences are MNHEY and SMNVEV (reference sequence). V shed 3 bases and J shed 3 bases, with 12 bases lying between them. The CDR3 DNA follows: TGTGCCAGCAGTTTTATTGACAGGAGCTACGAGCAGTACTTC. It yields the protein CASSFIDRSYEQYF.

This chain joins TRBV5-6 and TRBJ2-7; 10 bases agree with TRBD1. Trimming removed 3 bases from V and 1 base from J; junction bases left unmatched: 4. CDR1 and CDR2 (germline): SGHDT, YYEEEE. The CDR3 loop spans 15 amino acids. The CDR3 here is CASSSRDRGSYEQYF. The CDR3 nucleotides are TGTGCCAGCAGCTCCCGGGACAGGGGATCCTACGAGCAGTACTTC.

This chain joins TRBV27 and TRBJ1-5; D not resolved. Germline V gene lookup returns CDR1 MNHEY and CDR2 SMNVEV (reference sequence). CDR3 length equals 13 residues. Between the trimmed V and J ends, which lost 5 bases and 4 bases, there was a span of 9 bases. As DNA, the CDR3 is TGTGCCAGCAGTCCAACTATAAATCAGCCCCAGCATTTT. It is translated as CASSPTINQPQHF.